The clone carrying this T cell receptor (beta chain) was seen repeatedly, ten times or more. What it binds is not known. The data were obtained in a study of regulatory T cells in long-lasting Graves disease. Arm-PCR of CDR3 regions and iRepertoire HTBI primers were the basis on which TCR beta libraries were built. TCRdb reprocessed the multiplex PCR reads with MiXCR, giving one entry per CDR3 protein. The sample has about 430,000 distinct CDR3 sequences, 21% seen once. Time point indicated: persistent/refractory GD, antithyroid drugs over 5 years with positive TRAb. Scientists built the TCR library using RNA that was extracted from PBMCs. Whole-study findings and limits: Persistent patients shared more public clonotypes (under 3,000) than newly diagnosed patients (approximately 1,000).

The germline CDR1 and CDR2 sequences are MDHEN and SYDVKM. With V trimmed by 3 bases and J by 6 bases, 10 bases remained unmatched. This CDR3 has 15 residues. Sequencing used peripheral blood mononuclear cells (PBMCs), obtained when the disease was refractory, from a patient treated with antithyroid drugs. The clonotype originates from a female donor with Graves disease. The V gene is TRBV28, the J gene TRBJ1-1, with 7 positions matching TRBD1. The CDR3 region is CASSLSDRASSEAFF. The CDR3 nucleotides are TGTGCCAGCAGTTTGAGCGACAGGGCTTCTTCTGAAGCTTTCTTT.